This T cell receptor beta chain was documented in a study of T cells after yellow fever vaccination. Regarding the study as a whole: It was the secondary response that reached its peak faster, day 5 versus 15, but it was weaker. Abundant clonotypes from the bulk population could have been carried over as contaminants into FACS-sorted repertoires. Once the booster was given, most primary-vaccination clones reappeared, at 95% to 97% for CD4 and 88% for CD8.

Using its own MiXCR run on the 5' RACE reads, TCRdb lists one record per CDR3 protein. The sample holds roughly 240,000 distinct CDR3 sequences, 5.5% to 8.5% seen once. Trimming left V 0 bases short and J 4 bases short, with 7 bases between. Germline CDR1 and CDR2: GTSNPN and SVGIG (reference sequence). The CDR3 extends over 12 amino acids. This clonotype was detected only a few times. Its cognate antigen is unknown. Sequences were derived from CD4+ T cells sorted from PBMCs, sampled on the day of the yellow fever booster vaccination. This TCR was sampled from a man aged 25-45 years who received the YFV17D yellow fever vaccine. V and J are TRBV30 and TRBJ2-7; D remains unclear. In nucleotides, the CDR3 is TGTGCCTGGAGTGTCGAAGGGTACGAGCAGTACTTC. This codes for CAWSVEGYEQYF. The full variable domain, its missing parts supplied by reference TRBV30 and TRBJ2-7, is SQTIHQWPATLVQPVGSPLSLECTVEGTSNPNLYWYRQAAGRGLQLLFYSVGIGQISSEVPQNLSASRPQDRQFILSSKKLLLSDSGFYLCAWSVEGYEQYFGPGTRLTVT.